Shown below are 8 T cell receptor beta chains from a single sample sequenced in a study of T cell repertoires in cytomegalovirus infection. TCRdb recomputed calls from the reads with MiXCR, one row per CDR3 protein. The sample yields 680,000 or so distinct CDR3 sequences, under 40% seen once. Sequencing was carried out using PBMCs. All receptors come from a human donor in good health (CMV status not recorded). Some clones in this sample may be carry-over from other donors' samples.

This clonotype was detected only a few times. The chain has TRBV7-6 and TRBJ2-1; D remains unclear. CDR1 SGHVS and CDR2 FNYEAQ come from the germline V gene. The CDR3 loop spans 14 amino acids. Between the trimmed V and J ends, which lost 5 bases and 2 bases, there was a span of 10 bases. The CDR3 here is CASSHRVPYNEQFF. CDR3 coding DNA: TGTGCCAGCAGCCACCGGGTCCCCTACAATGAGCAGTTCTTC.

This clonotype was recorded at least ten times. At one end, the junction sequence differs from germline, possibly due to a read error. V usage is TRBV7-7 and J usage is TRBJ2-3; 7 bases line up with TRBD2. This CDR3 has 15 amino acids. Germline CDR1 and CDR2: SSHAT and FNYEAQ (reference sequence). CDR3 in DNA: TGTGCTAGCAGCTCAGAAGCGGGACGCACAGATACGCAGTATTTT. Translating gives CASSSEAGRTDTQYF.

V usage is TRBV20-1 and J usage is TRBJ1-4; TRBD1 agrees at 7 bases. Germline lookup yields CDR1 DFQATT and CDR2 SNEGSKA (reference sequence). V trimming: 5 bases; J trimming: 7 bases; junction bases outside the gene matches: 7. The CDR3 spans 13 residues. CDR3 region: CSAQRGRAEKLFF. As DNA, the CDR3 is TGCAGTGCTCAGAGGGGGCGCGCTGAAAAACTGTTTTTT.

This clonotype was seen a few times. The gene calls are TRBV19 and TRBJ2-1; unclear D gene. The CDR3 is 13 residues long. From germline, CDR1 is LNHDA and CDR2 SQIVND (reference sequence). V lost 3 bases and J 9 bases, leaving 12 bases between the germline ends. This CDR3 is CASSIQGGSEQFF. CDR3 DNA sequence: TGTGCCAGTAGTATTCAAGGTGGCAGTGAGCAGTTCTTC.

The V and J genes are TRBV24-1 and TRBJ2-1; maybe TRBD2 (6 bases). The germline gives CDR1 KGHDR, CDR2 SFDVKD. The CDR3 has 15 amino acids. With 4 bases removed from V and 2 bases from J, the gap between germline ends came to 11 bases. The CDR3: CATSDPGGPYNEQFF. The CDR3 nucleotides read TGTGCCACCAGTGACCCCGGAGGGCCCTACAATGAGCAGTTCTTC.

This rearrangement joins TRBV20-1 to TRBJ2-5; D not certain. Germline V CDR1 and CDR2: DFQATT, SNEGSKA (reference sequence). CDR3 length: 10 amino acids. V gave up 5 bases and J gave up 5 bases, with 6 bases separating them. CDR3 amino acids: CSAWAETQYF. CDR3 coding DNA: TGCAGTGCTTGGGCCGAGACCCAGTACTTC.

The chain is built from TRBV30 and TRBJ1-5; D perhaps matches TRBD1 (6 bases). The germline V and J ends were trimmed by 0 bases and 2 bases, with 17 bases remaining between them. This CDR3 is 17 amino acids long. Germline loops: CDR1 GTSNPN, CDR2 SVGIG (reference sequence). The CDR3 DNA follows: TGTGCCTGGAGTGTACAATTGGGGGGCGCGGGCAATCAGCCCCAGCATTTT. As protein: CAWSVQLGGAGNQPQHF.

This clonotype was picked up a small number of times. One end of the junction is discordant with germline, which a read error may explain. This sequence joins TRBV18 and TRBJ2-2; D perhaps matches TRBD2 (5 bases). The CDR3 consists of 16 residues. Germline V gene lookup returns CDR1 KGHSH and CDR2 LQKENI. In DNA, the CDR3 is TGTGCCAGCTCATCAAACGGAGGTCCGAACCCCGGGGAGCTGTTTTTT. It yields the protein CASSSNGGPNPGELFF.